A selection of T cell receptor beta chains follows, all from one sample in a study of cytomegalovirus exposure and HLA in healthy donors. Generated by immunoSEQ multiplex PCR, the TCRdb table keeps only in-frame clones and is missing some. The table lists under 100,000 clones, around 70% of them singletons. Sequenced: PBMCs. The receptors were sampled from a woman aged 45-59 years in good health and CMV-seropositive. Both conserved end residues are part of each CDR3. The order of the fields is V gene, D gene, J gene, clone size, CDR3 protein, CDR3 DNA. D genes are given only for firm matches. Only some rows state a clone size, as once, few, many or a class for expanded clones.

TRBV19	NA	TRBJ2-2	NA	CASSFAGETGELFF	TGTGCCAGTTCTTTTGCGGGTGAGACCGGGGAGCTGTTTTTT
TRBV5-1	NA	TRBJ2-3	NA	CASSLLEDTQYF	TGCGCCAGCAGCCTCCTTGAGGATACGCAGTATTTT
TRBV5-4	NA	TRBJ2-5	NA	CASSLLAEETQYF	TGTGCCAGCAGCTTGTTAGCGGAAGAGACCCAGTACTTC
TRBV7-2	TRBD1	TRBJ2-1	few	CASSSESGTGDNEQFF	TGTGCCAGCAGCTCAGAAAGCGGGACAGGGGACAATGAGCAGTTCTTC
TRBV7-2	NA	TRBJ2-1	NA	CASSLLSEQFF	TGTGCCAGCAGCTTACTCAGTGAGCAGTTCTTC
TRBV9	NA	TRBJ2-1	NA	CASSVAAGPTPEQFF	TGTGCCAGCAGCGTAGCCGCGGGCCCGACCCCTGAGCAGTTCTTC
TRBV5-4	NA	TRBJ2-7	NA	CASSLAGSTYEQYF	TGTGCCAGCAGCTTGGCCGGGTCTACGTACGAGCAGTACTTC
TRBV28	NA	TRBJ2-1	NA	CASRRADFTDNEQFF	TGTGCCAGCAGACGCGCGGATTTTACCGACAATGAGCAGTTCTTC
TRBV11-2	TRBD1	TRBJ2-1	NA	CASSRQGESIYNEQFF	TGTGCCAGCAGCCGCCAGGGGGAATCGATATACAATGAGCAGTTCTTC
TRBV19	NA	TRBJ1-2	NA	CASSMKRSLNYGYTF	TGTGCCAGTAGTATGAAACGAAGCCTTAACTATGGCTACACCTTC
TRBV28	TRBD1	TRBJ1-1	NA	CASSLYSPRGRTGTEAFF	TGTGCCAGCAGTTTATATTCCCCTCGGGGCCGGACAGGCACTGAAGCTTTCTTT
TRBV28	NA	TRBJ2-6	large	CASSPLLGANVLTF	TGTGCCAGCAGCCCACTTCTTGGGGCCAACGTCCTGACTTTC
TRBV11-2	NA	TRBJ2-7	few	CASSRDFRSYEQYF	TGTGCCAGCAGCCGGGACTTCCGCTCCTACGAGCAGTACTTC
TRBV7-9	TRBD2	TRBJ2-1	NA	CASSGTGNPLAGVGNEQFF	TGTGCCAGCAGCGGAACGGGAAATCCTCTCGCGGGAGTTGGGAATGAGCAGTTCTTC
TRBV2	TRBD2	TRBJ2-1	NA	CASSVTSGSYNEQFF	TGTGCCAGCAGTGTAACTAGCGGCTCCTACAATGAGCAGTTCTTC
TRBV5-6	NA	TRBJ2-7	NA	CASSLETTWEQYF	TGTGCCAGCAGCTTGGAAACCACTTGGGAGCAGTACTTC
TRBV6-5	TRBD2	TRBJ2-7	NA	CASSYGGLGPSYEQYF	TGTGCCAGCAGTTACGGGGGACTAGGGCCCTCCTACGAGCAGTACTTC
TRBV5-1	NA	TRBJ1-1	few	CASAYQDGTTAMNTEAFF	TGCGCCAGCGCCTACCAGGACGGGACAACCGCTATGAACACTGAAGCTTTCTTT
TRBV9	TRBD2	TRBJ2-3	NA	CASSPGGSSTDTQYF	TGTGCCAGCAGCCCGGGGGGGAGTAGCACAGATACGCAGTATTTT
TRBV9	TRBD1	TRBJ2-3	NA	CASSPRQGDTDTQYF	TGTGCCAGCAGCCCCCGACAGGGGGACACAGATACGCAGTATTTT
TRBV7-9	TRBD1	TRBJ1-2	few	CASSFQQGSYTF	TGTGCCAGCAGCTTTCAACAGGGGTCCTACACCTTC
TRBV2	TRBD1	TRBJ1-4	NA	CASSDGGQGWEEKLFF	TGTGCCAGCAGTGACGGAGGACAGGGTTGGGAGGAAAAACTGTTTTTT
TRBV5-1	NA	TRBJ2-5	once	CASSLLGEWEKTQYF	TGCGCCAGCAGCTTGCTCGGGGAATGGGAAAAGACCCAGTACTTC
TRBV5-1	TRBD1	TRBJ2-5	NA	CASFRDRGETQYF	TGCGCCAGCTTCCGGGACAGGGGGGAGACCCAGTACTTC
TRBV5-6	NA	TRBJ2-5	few	CASSFGDSRFIQETQYF	TGTGCCAGCAGCTTTGGAGACAGCCGCTTCATCCAAGAGACCCAGTACTTC
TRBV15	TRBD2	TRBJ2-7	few	CATRRWSGNDEQYF	TGTGCCACCAGGAGGTGGAGCGGGAACGACGAGCAGTACTTC
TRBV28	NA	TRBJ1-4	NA	CASSFQRRGEKLFF	TGTGCCAGCAGTTTCCAGAGAAGGGGTGAAAAACTGTTTTTT
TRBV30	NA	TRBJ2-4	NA	CAWMGGSDIQYF	TGTGCCTGGATGGGGGGTTCGGACATTCAGTACTTC
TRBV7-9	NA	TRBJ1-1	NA	CASSPGRGDTEAFF	TGTGCCAGCAGTCCCGGTCGGGGGGACACTGAAGCTTTCTTT
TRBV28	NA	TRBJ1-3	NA	CASSLGGAYTIYF	TGTGCCAGCAGTTTGGGGGGGGCTTACACCATATATTTT
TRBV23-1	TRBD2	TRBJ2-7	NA	CASSPRPGTRLRTYEQYF	TGCGCCAGCAGTCCCCGTCCCGGGACTAGGTTAAGGACCTACGAGCAGTACTTC
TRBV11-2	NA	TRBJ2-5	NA	CASSLQGGQETQYF	TGTGCCAGCAGTTTGCAGGGAGGTCAAGAGACCCAGTACTTC
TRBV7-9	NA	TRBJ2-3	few	CASSRPGVQDTQYF	TGTGCCAGCAGCCGCCCAGGGGTCCAAGATACGCAGTATTTT
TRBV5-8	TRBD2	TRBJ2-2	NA	CASSLLWTSGRATGELFF	TGTGCCAGCAGCTTGCTGTGGACTAGCGGGAGGGCCACCGGGGAGCTGTTTTTT
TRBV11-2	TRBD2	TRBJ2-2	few	CASSLVPGLAGGPAGELFF	TGTGCCAGCAGCTTAGTCCCGGGACTAGCGGGAGGGCCGGCCGGGGAGCTGTTTTTT
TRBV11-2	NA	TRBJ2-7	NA	CASSLGTTDYEQYF	TGTGCCAGCAGCTTAGGGACTACCGATTACGAGCAGTACTTC
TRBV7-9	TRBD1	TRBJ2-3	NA	CASSPRTGLADTQYF	TGTGCCAGCAGCCCCCGGACAGGGCTGGCAGATACGCAGTATTTT
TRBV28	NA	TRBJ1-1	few	CASRPIQVATEAFF	TGTGCCAGCAGACCCATACAGGTCGCCACTGAAGCTTTCTTT
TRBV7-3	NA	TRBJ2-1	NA	CASSPETNEQFF	TGTGCCAGCAGCCCAGAAACGAATGAGCAGTTCTTC
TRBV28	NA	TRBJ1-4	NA	CASSLGGPNEKLFF	TGTGCCAGCAGTTTAGGGGGCCCTAATGAAAAACTGTTTTTT
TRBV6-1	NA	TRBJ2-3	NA	CASKEPGTDTQYF	TGTGCCAGCAAAGAACCGGGCACAGATACGCAGTATTTT
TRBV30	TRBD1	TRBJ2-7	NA	CAWRPGQGYHEQYF	TGTGCCTGGAGGCCGGGACAGGGGTACCACGAGCAGTACTTC
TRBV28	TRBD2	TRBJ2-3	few	CASRDGLAGGYTVKDTQYF	TGTGCCAGCAGAGATGGACTAGCGGGAGGATATACAGTGAAGGATACGCAGTATTTT
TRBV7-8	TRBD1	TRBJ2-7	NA	CASSVSPGTGGCHQYF	TGTGCCAGCAGCGTAAGCCCCGGGACAGGGGGCTGCCACCAGTACTTC
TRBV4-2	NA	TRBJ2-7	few	CASSQDSGLAYYEQYF	TGTGCCAGCAGCCAAGATTCCGGCCTAGCGTACTACGAGCAGTACTTC